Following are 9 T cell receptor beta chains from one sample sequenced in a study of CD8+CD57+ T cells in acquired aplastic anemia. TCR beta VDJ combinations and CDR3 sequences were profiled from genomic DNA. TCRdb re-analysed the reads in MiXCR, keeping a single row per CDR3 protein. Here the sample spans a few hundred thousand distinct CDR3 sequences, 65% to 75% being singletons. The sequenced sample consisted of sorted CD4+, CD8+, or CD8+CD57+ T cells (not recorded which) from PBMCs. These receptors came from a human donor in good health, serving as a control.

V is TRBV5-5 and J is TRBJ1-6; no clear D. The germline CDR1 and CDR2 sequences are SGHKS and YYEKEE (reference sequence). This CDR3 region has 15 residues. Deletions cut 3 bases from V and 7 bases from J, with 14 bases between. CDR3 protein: CASSSGAGGNSPLHF. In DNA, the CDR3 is TGTGCCAGCAGCTCTGGCGCAGGAGGAAATTCACCCCTCCACTTT.

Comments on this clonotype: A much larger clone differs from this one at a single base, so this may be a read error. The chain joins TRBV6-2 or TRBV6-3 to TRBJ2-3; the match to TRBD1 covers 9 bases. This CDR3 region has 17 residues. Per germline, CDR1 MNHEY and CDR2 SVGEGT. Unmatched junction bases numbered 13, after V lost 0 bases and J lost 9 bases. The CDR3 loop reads CASSYSAGAQGAFTQYF. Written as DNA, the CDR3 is TGTGCCAGCAGTTACTCGGCGGGTGCACAGGGGGCTTTCACGCAGTATTTT.

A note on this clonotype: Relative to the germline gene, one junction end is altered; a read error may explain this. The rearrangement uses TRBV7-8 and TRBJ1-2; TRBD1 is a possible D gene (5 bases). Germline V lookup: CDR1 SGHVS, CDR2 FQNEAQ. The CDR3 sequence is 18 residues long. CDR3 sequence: CASNLVSGARPQGGGYTF. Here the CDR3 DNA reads TGTGCCAGCAACTTAGTGTCCGGGGCCAGGCCCCAAGGAGGAGGCTACACCTTC.

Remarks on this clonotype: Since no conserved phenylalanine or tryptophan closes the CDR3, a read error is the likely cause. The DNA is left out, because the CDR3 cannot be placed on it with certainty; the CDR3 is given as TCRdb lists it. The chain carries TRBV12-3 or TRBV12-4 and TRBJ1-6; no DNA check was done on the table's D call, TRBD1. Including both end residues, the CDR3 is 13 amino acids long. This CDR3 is CASSFRESSRHHI.

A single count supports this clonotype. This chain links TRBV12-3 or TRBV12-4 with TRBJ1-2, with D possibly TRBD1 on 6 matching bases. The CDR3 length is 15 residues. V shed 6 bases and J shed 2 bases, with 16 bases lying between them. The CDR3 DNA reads TGTGCCAGCAGGCCTGCAGGGGAAGGGAACTATGGCTACACCTTC. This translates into CASRPAGEGNYGYTF.

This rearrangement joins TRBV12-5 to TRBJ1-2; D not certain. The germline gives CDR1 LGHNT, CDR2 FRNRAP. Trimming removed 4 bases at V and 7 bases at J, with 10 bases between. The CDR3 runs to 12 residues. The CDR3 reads CASGSRVFGYTF. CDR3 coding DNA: TGTGCTAGTGGTTCGAGGGTGTTTGGCTACACCTTC. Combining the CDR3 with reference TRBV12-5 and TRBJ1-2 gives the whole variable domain DARVTQTPRHKVTEMGQEVTMRCQPILGHNTVFWYRQTMMQGLELLAYFRNRAPLDDSGMPKDRFSAEMPDATLATLKIQPSEPRDSAVYFCASGSRVFGYTFGSGTRLTVV.

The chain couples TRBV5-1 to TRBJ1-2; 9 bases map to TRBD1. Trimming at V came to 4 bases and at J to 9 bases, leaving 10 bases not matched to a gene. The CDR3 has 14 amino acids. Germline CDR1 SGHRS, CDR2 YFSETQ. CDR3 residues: CASSTGGDRDRYTF. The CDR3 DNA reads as TGCGCCAGCAGCACGGGGGGGGACAGGGATCGCTACACCTTC.

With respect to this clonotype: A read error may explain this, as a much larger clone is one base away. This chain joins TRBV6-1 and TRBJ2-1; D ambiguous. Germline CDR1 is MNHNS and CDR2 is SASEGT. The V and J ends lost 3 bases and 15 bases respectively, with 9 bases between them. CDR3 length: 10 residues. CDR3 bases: TGTGCCAGCAGTGATCCGTCGCGGTTCTTC. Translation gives CASSDPSRFF.

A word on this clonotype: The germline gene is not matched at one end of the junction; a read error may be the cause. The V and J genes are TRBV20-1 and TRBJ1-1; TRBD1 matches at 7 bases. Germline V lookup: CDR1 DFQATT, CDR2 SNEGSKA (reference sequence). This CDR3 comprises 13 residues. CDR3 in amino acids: CSARQQGFTGASF. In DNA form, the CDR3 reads TGCAGTGCGAGACAACAGGGGTTTACTGGAGCTTCCTTT.